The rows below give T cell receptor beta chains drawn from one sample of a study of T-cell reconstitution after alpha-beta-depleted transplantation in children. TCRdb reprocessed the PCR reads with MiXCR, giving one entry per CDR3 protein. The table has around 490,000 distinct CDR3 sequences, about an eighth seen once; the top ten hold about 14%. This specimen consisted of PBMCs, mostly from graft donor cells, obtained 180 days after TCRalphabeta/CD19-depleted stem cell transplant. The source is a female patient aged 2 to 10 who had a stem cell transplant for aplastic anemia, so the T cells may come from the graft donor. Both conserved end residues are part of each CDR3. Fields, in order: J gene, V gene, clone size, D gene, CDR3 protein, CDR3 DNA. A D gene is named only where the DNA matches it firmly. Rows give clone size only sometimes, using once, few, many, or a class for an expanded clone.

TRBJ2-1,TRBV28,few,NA,CATLYNEQFF,TGTGCCACCCTTTACAATGAGCAGTTCTTC
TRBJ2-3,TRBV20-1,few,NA,CSARDGARRSTDTQYF,TGCAGTGCTAGAGATGGAGCCAGGCGAAGCACAGATACGCAGTATTTT
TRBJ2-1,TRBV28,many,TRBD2,CASNINRDYTYNEQFF,TGTGCCAGCAACATAAACCGGGACTATACCTACAATGAGCAGTTCTTC
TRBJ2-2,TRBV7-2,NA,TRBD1,CASSPRTGTGSRELFF,TGTGCCAGCAGCCCGAGAACGGGGACAGGGAGTCGGGAGCTGTTTTTT
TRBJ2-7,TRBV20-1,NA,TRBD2,CSAAGLAGSFNEQYF,TGCAGTGCCGCGGGACTAGCGGGATCTTTCAACGAGCAGTACTTC
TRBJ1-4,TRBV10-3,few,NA,CAISDKEWGIEEKLFF,TGTGCCATCAGTGATAAAGAATGGGGAATCGAAGAAAAACTGTTTTTT
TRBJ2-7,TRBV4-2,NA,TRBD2,CASSQDHRPGLAGLGQYF,TGTGCCAGCAGCCAGGATCATAGACCGGGACTAGCGGGACTAGGGCAGTACTTC
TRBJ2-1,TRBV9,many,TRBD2,CASSVVAGGYTSYNEQFF,TGTGCCAGCAGCGTAGTAGCGGGAGGGTATACCTCCTACAATGAGCAGTTCTTC
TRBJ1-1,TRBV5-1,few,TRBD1,CASSGRQGGFAEAFF,TGCGCCAGCAGCGGGCGACAGGGGGGTTTCGCTGAAGCTTTCTTT
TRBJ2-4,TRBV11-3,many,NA,CASSLVAYLQYF,TGTGCCAGCAGCTTAGTGGCCTATCTTCAGTACTTC
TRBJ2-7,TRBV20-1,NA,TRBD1,CSARAAGQGSSYEQYF,TGCAGTGCTAGAGCAGCGGGACAGGGGAGCTCCTACGAGCAGTACTTC
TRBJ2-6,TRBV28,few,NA,CASSFRTRLSGANGLTF,TGTGCCAGCAGTTTTAGGACAAGGCTCTCTGGGGCCAACGGCCTGACTTTC
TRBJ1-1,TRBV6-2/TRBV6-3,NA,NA,CASSFGTRNTEAFF,TGTGCCAGCAGTTTCGGGACACGGAACACTGAAGCTTTCTTT
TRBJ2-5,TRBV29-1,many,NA,CSVYRGMNQETQYF,TGCAGCGTATATAGGGGAATGAATCAAGAGACCCAGTACTTC
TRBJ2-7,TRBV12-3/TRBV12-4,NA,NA,CASRTGTREQYF,TGTGCCAGCAGAACAGGGACGCGCGAGCAGTACTTC
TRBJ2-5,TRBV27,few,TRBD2,CASSYGGRGVIETQYF,TGTGCCAGCAGTTATGGCGGGAGAGGGGTTATAGAGACCCAGTACTTC
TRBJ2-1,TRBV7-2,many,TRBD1,CASSLVSGGYNEQFF,TGTGCCAGCAGCTTAGTGTCAGGGGGCTACAATGAGCAGTTCTTC
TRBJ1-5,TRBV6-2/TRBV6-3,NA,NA,CASSYLLYSNQPQHF,TGTGCCAGCAGTTACTTGTTGTATAGCAATCAGCCCCAGCATTTT
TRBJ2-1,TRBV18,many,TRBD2,CASSPMGLAGGSEQFF,TGTGCCAGCTCACCCATGGGACTAGCGGGAGGAAGTGAGCAGTTCTTC
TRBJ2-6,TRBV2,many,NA,CASREGAGANVLTF,TGTGCCAGCAGAGAGGGAGCCGGGGCCAACGTCCTGACTTTC
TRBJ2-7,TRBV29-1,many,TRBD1,CSVWTGSYEQYF,TGCAGCGTTTGGACAGGCTCCTACGAGCAGTACTTC
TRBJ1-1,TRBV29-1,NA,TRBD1,CSVGQGEGTEAFF,TGCAGCGTTGGACAGGGAGAAGGCACTGAAGCTTTCTTT
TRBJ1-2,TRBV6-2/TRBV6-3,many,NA,CASRRDHRFYGYTF,TGTGCCAGCAGACGCGACCATCGATTCTATGGCTACACCTTC
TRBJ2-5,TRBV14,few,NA,CASSQVYRRPETQYF,TGTGCCAGCAGCCAAGTGTACAGGCGCCCAGAGACCCAGTACTTC
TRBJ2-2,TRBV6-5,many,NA,CASQGTVNTGELFF,TGTGCCAGCCAAGGGACGGTAAACACCGGGGAGCTGTTTTTT
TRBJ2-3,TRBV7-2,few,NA,CASSPSTGLNTDTQYF,TGTGCCAGCAGCCCGTCGACAGGATTGAATACAGATACGCAGTATTTT